This T cell receptor (beta chain) was observed in a study of tissue T cells after allogeneic stem cell transplantation. Study background: Four unmodified and three CD34-selected T-cell-depleted grafts went to graft-versus-host disease patients. Study findings and constraints: Motif-based clustering found tissue-specific repertoire signatures shared across patients, though few clones were shared. Within patients, tissue anatomy strongly shaped TCR repertoire composition. Blood and spleen captured only part of the tissue TCR repertoire.

To note about this clone: Its antigen remains unidentified.

Some clones are missing from TCRdb's copy, which holds only in-frame ones; the method was immunoSEQ multiplex PCR. The table has just over 25,000 clones, about 90% seen once. This CDR3 is built from 15 residues. Looked up from germline, CDR1 is MNHEY and CDR2 is SVGEGT. V lost 5 bases to trimming and J lost 7 bases; unmatched junction nucleotides: 13. This TCR was recovered from a male donor older than 55 who later had graft-versus-host disease after an allogeneic stem cell transplant. Sequences were derived from blood, sampled before transplantation. The chain carries TRBV6-2 or TRBV6-3 and TRBJ2-7; 8 positions match TRBD2. The CDR3 is CASSAAGTRGYEQYF. In DNA, the CDR3 is TGTGCCAGCAGTGCGGCCGGGACTAGGGGGTATGAGCAGTACTTC.